This T cell receptor (beta chain) was obtained from a study of CD4 and CD8 cells across lung adenocarcinoma regions. TCRdb reprocessed the PCR reads with MiXCR, giving one entry per CDR3 protein. The top ten hold 20% to 25% of the sample, which has 20,000 to 25,000 distinct CDR3 sequences, 52% seen once. Localized lung adenocarcinoma, a non-small cell lung cancer, affected the donors. This CDR3 has 13 amino acids. Germline CDR1 and CDR2: MNHEY and SVGAGI. Trimming took 0 bases from V and 11 from J, leaving 13 bases between them. This TCR was sampled from a male donor with lung adenocarcinoma. The CD4 and CD8 labels of this study may be unreliable. The chain employs TRBV6-5 and TRBJ2-5, with D uncertain. Sample: CD4+ T cells from the center of a lung tumor. The CDR3 region has the DNA TGTGCCAGCAGTTACTCTGGTCCCTACGCGCAGTACTTC. This codes for CASSYSGPYAQYF.